These T cell receptor beta chains were read from a single sample in a study of blood T cell repertoires in COVID-19. Some clones are missing from TCRdb's copy, which holds only in-frame ones; the method was immunoSEQ multiplex PCR. The sample lists about 240,000 clones; around 86% were seen once. Material: PBMCs or T cells enriched from blood (not recorded which). The receptors were sampled from a woman aged 40 to 50 with acute COVID-19. Each CDR3 is given with its conserved first and last residue. Fields, in order: clone size, D gene, J gene, V gene, CDR3 protein, CDR3 DNA. The D gene is left open where the match is weak. Clone size is given for some rows only: seen once, a few or many times, or a class if the clone is expanded.

abundance: -; d_gene: -; j_gene: TRBJ2-5; v_gene: TRBV5-6; CDR3aa: CASSWARYARQETQYF; CDR3nt: TGTGCCAGCAGCTGGGCCCGGTACGCAAGGCAAGAGACCCAGTACTTC
abundance: -; d_gene: TRBD2; j_gene: TRBJ2-2; v_gene: TRBV29-1; CDR3aa: CSVAAGVDTGELFF; CDR3nt: TGCAGCGTTGCGGCGGGAGTCGACACCGGGGAGCTGTTTTTT
abundance: -; d_gene: -; j_gene: TRBJ2-5; v_gene: TRBV30; CDR3aa: CAWSVTGEDQETQYF; CDR3nt: TGTGCCTGGAGTGTAACAGGGGAGGACCAAGAGACCCAGTACTTC
abundance: few; d_gene: -; j_gene: TRBJ1-5; v_gene: TRBV18; CDR3aa: CASSPDRNQPQHF; CDR3nt: TGTGCCAGCTCACCAGACAGGAATCAGCCCCAGCATTTT
abundance: -; d_gene: TRBD2; j_gene: TRBJ2-3; v_gene: TRBV10-3; CDR3aa: CAINDPGLAGSSTDTQYF; CDR3nt: TGTGCCATCAACGACCCGGGACTAGCGGGAAGTAGCACAGATACGCAGTATTTT
abundance: -; d_gene: TRBD2; j_gene: TRBJ2-1; v_gene: TRBV4-1; CDR3aa: CASSQDPASGYNEQFF; CDR3nt: TGCGCCAGCAGCCAAGATCCGGCTAGCGGGTACAATGAGCAGTTCTTC
abundance: -; d_gene: TRBD2; j_gene: TRBJ2-3; v_gene: TRBV5-1; CDR3aa: CASSQTSGSADTQYF; CDR3nt: TGCGCCAGCAGCCAGACTAGCGGGAGTGCAGATACGCAGTATTTT
abundance: -; d_gene: -; j_gene: TRBJ1-1; v_gene: TRBV7-6; CDR3aa: CASSSQRGMNTEAFF; CDR3nt: TGTGCCAGCAGCTCCCAGCGGGGGATGAACACTGAAGCTTTCTTT
abundance: -; d_gene: TRBD2; j_gene: TRBJ2-7; v_gene: TRBV2; CDR3aa: CASKIAGGPGEQYF; CDR3nt: TGTGCCAGCAAAATAGCGGGAGGGCCGGGGGAGCAGTACTTC
abundance: -; d_gene: -; j_gene: TRBJ2-1; v_gene: TRBV29-1; CDR3aa: CSVGQIHNEQFF; CDR3nt: TGCAGCGTTGGTCAGATACACAATGAGCAGTTCTTC
abundance: -; d_gene: TRBD1; j_gene: TRBJ2-5; v_gene: TRBV15; CDR3aa: CATSSFRDRQETQYF; CDR3nt: TGTGCCACCAGCAGTTTCCGGGACAGACAAGAGACCCAGTACTTC
abundance: -; d_gene: -; j_gene: TRBJ2-5; v_gene: TRBV27; CDR3aa: CASSRKSPGQGTAGGRETQYF; CDR3nt: TGTGCCAGCAGTAGAAAGTCACCGGGACAGGGTACGGCGGGAGGGCGTGAGACCCAGTACTTC
abundance: many; d_gene: -; j_gene: TRBJ2-1; v_gene: TRBV20-1; CDR3aa: CSASGTFLANEQFF; CDR3nt: TGCAGTGCCAGTGGGACTTTTCTCGCCAATGAGCAGTTCTTC
abundance: -; d_gene: TRBD2; j_gene: TRBJ2-7; v_gene: TRBV19; CDR3aa: CASSSGLAYEQYF; CDR3nt: TGTGCCAGTAGTTCCGGACTAGCCTACGAGCAGTACTTC